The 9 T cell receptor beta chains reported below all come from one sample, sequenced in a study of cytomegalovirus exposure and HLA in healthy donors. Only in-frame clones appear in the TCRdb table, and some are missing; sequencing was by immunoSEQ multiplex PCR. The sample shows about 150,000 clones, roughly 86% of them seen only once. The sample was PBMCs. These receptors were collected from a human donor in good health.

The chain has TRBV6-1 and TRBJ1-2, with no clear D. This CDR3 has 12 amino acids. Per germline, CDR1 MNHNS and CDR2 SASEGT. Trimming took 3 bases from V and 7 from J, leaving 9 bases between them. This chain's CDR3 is CASSEIAGGYTF. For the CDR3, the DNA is TGTGCCAGCAGTGAGATTGCGGGTGGCTACACCTTC.

CDR3 amino acids: CASSPGTLNTEAFF. The CDR3 region has the DNA TGCGCCAGCAGCCCAGGGACATTGAACACTGAAGCTTTCTTT. The chain employs TRBV5-1 and TRBJ1-1; TRBD1 might be the D (6 bases). The ends were cut back, 4 bases at V and 0 bases at J, with 10 bases in the middle. Germline V gene lookup returns CDR1 SGHRS and CDR2 YFSETQ. This CDR3 is 14 amino acids long.

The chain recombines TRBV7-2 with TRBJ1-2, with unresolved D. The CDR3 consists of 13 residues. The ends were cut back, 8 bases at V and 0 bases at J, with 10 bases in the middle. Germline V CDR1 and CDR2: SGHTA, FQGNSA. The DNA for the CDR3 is TGTGCCAGCGCCACGTTAGCTAACTATGGCTACACCTTC. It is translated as CASATLANYGYTF.

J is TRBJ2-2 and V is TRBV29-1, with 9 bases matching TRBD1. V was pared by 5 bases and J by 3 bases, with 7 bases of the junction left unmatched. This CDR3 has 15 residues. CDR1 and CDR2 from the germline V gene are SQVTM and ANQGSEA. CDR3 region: CSVRQGELDTGELFF. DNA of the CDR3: TGCAGCGTTAGACAGGGGGAACTGGACACCGGGGAGCTGTTTTTT.

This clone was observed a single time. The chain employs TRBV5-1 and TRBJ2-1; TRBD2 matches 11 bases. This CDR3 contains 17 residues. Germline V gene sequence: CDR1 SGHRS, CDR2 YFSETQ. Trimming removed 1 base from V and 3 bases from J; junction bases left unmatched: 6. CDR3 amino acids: CASSLTRGTSGYNEQFF. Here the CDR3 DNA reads TGCGCCAGCAGCTTGACACGCGGGACTAGCGGCTACAATGAGCAGTTCTTC.

The CDR3 region has the DNA TGTGCCAGCAGTTCGGGACAGTTGAACACTGAAGCTTTCTTT. Residues: CASSSGQLNTEAFF. The J gene is TRBJ1-1, the V gene TRBV2; 7 bases match TRBD1. The CDR3 runs 14 residues. The germline V gene has CDR1 SNHLY and CDR2 FYNNEI. The ends lost 5 bases at V and 0 bases at J; junction bases unmatched: 3.

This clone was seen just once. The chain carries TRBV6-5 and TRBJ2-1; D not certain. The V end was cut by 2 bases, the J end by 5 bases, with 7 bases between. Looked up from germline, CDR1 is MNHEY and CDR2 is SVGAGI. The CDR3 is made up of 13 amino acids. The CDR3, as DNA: TGTGCCAGCAGTTACGGCGGAGACAATGAGCAGTTCTTC. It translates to CASSYGGDNEQFF.

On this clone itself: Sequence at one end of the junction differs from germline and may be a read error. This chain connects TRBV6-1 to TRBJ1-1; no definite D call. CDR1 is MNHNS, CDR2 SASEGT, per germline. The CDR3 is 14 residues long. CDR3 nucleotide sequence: TGTGCCAGCAGTGAAGGTAAGGCCACAGCTGAGGCTTTCTTT. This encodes CASSEGKATAEAFF.

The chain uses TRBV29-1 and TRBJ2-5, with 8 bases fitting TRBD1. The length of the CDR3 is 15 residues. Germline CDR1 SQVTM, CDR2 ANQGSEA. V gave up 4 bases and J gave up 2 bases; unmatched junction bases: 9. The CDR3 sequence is CSVVRDRGGQETQYF. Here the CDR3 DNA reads TGCAGCGTTGTTCGCGACAGGGGTGGTCAAGAGACCCAGTACTTC.